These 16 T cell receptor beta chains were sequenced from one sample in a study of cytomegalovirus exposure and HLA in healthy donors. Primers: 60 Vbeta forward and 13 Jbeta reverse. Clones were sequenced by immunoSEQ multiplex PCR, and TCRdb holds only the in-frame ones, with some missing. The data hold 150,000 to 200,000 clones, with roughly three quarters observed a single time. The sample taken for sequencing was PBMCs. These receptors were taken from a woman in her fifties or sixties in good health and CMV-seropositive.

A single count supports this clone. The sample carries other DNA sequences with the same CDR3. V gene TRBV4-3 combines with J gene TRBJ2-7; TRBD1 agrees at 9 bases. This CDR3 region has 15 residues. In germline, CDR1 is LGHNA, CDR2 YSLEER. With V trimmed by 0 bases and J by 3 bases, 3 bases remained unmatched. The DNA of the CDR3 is TGCGCCAGCAGCCAAGATTTGGGACAGGGCTACGAGCAGTACTTC. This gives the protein CASSQDLGQGYEQYF.

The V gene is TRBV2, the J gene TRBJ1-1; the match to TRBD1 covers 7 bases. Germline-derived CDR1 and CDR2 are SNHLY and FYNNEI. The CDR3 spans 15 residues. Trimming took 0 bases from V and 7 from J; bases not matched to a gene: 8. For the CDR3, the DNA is TGTGCCAGCAGTGAAGCGACAGGACAGGTGTTTGAAGCTTTCTTT. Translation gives CASSEATGQVFEAFF. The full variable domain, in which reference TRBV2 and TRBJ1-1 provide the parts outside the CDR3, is EPEVTQTPSHQVTQMGQEVILRCVPISNHLYFYWYRQILGQKVEFLVSFYNNEISEKSEIFDDQFSVERPDGSNFTLKIRSTKLEDSAMYFCASSEATGQVFEAFFGQGTRLTVV.

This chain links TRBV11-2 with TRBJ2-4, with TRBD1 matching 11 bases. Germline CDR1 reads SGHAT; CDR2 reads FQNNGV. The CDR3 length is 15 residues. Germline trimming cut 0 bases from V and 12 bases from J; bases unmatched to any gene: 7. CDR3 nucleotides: TGTGCCAGCAGCTTAGAATGGACAGGGGGCGACAGTCAGTACTTC. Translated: CASSLEWTGGDSQYF. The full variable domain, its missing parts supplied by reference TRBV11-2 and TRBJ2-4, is EAGVAQSPRYKIIEKRQSVAFWCNPISGHATLYWYQQILGQGPKLLIQFQNNGVVDDSQLPKDRFSAERLKGVDSTLKIQPAKLEDSAVYLCASSLEWTGGDSQYFGAGTRLSVL.

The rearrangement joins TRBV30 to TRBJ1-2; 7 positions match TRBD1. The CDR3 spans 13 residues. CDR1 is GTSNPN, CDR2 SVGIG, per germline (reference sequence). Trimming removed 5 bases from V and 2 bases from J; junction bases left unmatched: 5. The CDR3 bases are TGTGCCTGGGGAGGCAGGGGGAACTATGGCTACACCTTC. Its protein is CAWGGRGNYGYTF. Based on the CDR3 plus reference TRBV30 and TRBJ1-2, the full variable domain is SQTIHQWPATLVQPVGSPLSLECTVEGTSNPNLYWYRQAAGRGLQLLFYSVGIGQISSEVPQNLSASRPQDRQFILSSKKLLLSDSGFYLCAWGGRGNYGYTFGSGTRLTVV.

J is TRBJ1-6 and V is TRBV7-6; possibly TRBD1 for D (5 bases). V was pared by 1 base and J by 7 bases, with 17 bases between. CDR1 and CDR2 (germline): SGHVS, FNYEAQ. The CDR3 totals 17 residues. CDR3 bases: TGTGCCAGCAGCTTAGTTGGGTGGGGCTCGGGCAATTCACCCCTCCACTTT. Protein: CASSLVGWGSGNSPLHF. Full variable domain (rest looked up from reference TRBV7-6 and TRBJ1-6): GAGVSQSPRYKVTKRGQDVALRCDPISGHVSLYWYRQALGQGPEFLTYFNYEAQQDKSGLPNDRFSAERPEGSISTLTIQRTEQRDSAMYRCASSLVGWGSGNSPLHFGNGTRLTVT.

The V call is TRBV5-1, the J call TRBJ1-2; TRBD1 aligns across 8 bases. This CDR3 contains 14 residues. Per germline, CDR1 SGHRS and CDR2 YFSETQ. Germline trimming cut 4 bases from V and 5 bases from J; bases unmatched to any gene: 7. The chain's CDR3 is CASSLGTGGYGYTF. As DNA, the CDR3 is TGCGCCAGCAGCCTCGGGACAGGAGGATATGGCTACACCTTC.

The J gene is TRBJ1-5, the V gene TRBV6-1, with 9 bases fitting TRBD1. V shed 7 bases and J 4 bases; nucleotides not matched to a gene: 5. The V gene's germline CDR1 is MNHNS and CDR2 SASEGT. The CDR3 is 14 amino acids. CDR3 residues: CASKYGTGNQPQHF. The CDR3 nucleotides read TGTGCCAGCAAGTATGGGACAGGGAATCAGCCCCAGCATTTT.

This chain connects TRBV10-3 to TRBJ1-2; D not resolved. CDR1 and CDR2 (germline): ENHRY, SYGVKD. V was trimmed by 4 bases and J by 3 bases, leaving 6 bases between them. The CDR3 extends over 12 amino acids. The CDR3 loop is CAISGQDYGYTF. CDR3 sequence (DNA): TGTGCCATCAGTGGACAAGACTATGGCTACACCTTC.

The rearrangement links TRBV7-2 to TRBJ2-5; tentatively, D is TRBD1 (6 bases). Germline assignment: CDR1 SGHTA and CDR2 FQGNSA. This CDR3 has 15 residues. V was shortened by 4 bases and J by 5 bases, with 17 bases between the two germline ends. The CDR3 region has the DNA TGTGCCAGCAGCTACGGAGAGTTCAGGGGTGAGACCCAGTACTTC. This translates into CASSYGEFRGETQYF.

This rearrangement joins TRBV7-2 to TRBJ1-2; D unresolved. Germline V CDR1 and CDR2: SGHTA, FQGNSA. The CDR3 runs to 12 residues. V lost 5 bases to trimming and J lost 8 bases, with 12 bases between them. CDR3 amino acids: CASSPDLSGYTF. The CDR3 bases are TGTGCCAGCAGCCCCGACTTGAGCGGCTACACCTTC. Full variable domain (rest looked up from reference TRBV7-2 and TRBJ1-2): GAGVSQSPSNKVTEKGKDVELRCDPISGHTALYWYRQSLGQGLEFLIYFQGNSAPDKSGLPSDRFSAERTGGSVSTLTIQRTQQEDSAVYLCASSPDLSGYTFGSGTRLTVV.

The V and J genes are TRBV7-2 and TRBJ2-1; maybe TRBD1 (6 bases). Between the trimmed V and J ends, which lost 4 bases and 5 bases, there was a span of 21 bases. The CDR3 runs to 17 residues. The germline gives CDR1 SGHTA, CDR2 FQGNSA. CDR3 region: CASSSTGPGRLDNEQFF. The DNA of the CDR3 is TGTGCCAGCAGCTCAACAGGGCCGGGGCGACTCGACAATGAGCAGTTCTTC.

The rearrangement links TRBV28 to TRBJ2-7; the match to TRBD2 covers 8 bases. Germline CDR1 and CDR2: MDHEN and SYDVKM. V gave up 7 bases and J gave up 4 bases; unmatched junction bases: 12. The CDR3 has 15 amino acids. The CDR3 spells CASNDGTGGKYEQYF. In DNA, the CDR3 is TGTGCCAGCAACGACGGAACGGGAGGGAAGTACGAGCAGTACTTC.

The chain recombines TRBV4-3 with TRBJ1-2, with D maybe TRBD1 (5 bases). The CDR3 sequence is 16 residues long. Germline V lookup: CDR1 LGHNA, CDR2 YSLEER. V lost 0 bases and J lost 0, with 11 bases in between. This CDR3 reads CASSQDGGKTNYGYTF. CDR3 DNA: TGCGCCAGCAGCCAAGACGGGGGGAAAACTAACTATGGCTACACCTTC.

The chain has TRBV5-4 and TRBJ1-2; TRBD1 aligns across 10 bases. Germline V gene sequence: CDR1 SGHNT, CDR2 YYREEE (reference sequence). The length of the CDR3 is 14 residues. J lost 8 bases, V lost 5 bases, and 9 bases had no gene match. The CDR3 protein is CASSYDRGQGGYTF. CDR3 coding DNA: TGTGCCAGCAGTTATGACAGGGGGCAGGGCGGCTACACCTTC.

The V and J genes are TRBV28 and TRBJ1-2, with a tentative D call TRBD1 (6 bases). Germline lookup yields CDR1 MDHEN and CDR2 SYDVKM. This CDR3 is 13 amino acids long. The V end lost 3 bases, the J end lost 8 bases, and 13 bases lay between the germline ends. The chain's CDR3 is CASSLWQGRGYTF. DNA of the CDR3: TGTGCCAGCAGTTTGTGGCAGGGGCGAGGCTACACCTTC.

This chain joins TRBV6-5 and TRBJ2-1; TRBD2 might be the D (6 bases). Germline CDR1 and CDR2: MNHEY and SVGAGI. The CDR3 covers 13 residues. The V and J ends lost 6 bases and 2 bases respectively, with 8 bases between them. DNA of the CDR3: TGTGCCAGCAGCCGGACTACCTACAATGAGCAGTTCTTC. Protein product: CASSRTTYNEQFF.